These 18 T cell receptor beta chains originate from one sample sequenced in a study of T cells after yellow fever vaccination. TCRdb independently ran MiXCR on the 5' RACE reads; one entry per CDR3 protein. The top ten clones hold about 3.7% of a sample with a few hundred thousand distinct CDR3 sequences, about 10% of them seen once. The sample consisted of CD4+ T cells sorted from PBMCs, taken 5 days after the yellow fever booster vaccination. The receptors come from a young man who received the YFV17D yellow fever vaccine.

The chain couples TRBV6-2 or TRBV6-3 to TRBJ2-5; no clear D gene. V shed 7 bases and J shed 5 bases, with 17 bases lying between them. Germline V gene lookup returns CDR1 MNHEY and CDR2 SVGEGT. The CDR3 runs to 14 residues. The CDR3 spells CASTKQGGRETQYF. DNA for the CDR3: TGTGCCAGCACCAAGCAAGGCGGCCGGGAGACCCAGTACTTC.

This clonotype occurred many times. This chain joins TRBV29-1 and TRBJ2-3; D gene ambiguous. V was shortened by 7 bases and J by 1 base, with 9 bases between the two germline ends. From germline, CDR1 is SQVTM and CDR2 ANQGSEA. This CDR3 has 12 residues. DNA of the CDR3: TGCAGCGCGTCATACGGCACAGATACGCAGTATTTT. It yields the protein CSASYGTDTQYF.

This clonotype has more than one count but fewer than ten. V gene TRBV18 combines with J gene TRBJ1-1; the D gene is possibly TRBD1 (5 bases). Per germline, CDR1 KGHSH and CDR2 LQKENI. V was shortened by 0 bases and J by 1 base, with 9 bases between the two germline ends. CDR3 length: 15 residues. CDR3: CASSPPGEWNTEAFF. CDR3 nucleotides: TGTGCCAGCTCACCACCGGGGGAATGGAACACTGAAGCTTTCTTT.

This chain joins TRBV7-2 and TRBJ1-2, with TRBD1 matching over 10 bases. The ends lost 5 bases at V and 4 bases at J; junction bases unmatched: 1. The CDR3 has 13 residues. Looked up from germline, CDR1 is SGHTA and CDR2 is FQGNSA. DNA for the CDR3: TGTGCCAGCAGCGACAGGGGGCCCTATGGCTACACCTTC. Amino acids: CASSDRGPYGYTF.

There are a few counts of this clonotype. This chain joins TRBV7-3 and TRBJ1-1; D remains ambiguous. Trimming took off 0 bases at V and 4 bases at J, with 12 bases between the two ends. The CDR3 consists of 15 residues. Looked up from germline, CDR1 is SGHTA and CDR2 is FQGTGA. CDR3 nucleotide sequence: TGTGCCAGCAGCTTAACCCCTGAGCTTACCACTGAAGCTTTCTTT. Encoded protein: CASSLTPELTTEAFF. Drawing the rest from reference TRBV7-3 and TRBJ1-1, the complete variable domain is GAGVSQTPSNKVTEKGKYVELRCDPISGHTALYWYRQSLGQGPEFLIYFQGTGAADDSGLPNDRFFAVRPEGSVSTLKIQRTERGDSAVYLCASSLTPELTTEAFFGQGTRLTVV.

The chain has TRBV5-5 and TRBJ1-1; possible D gene TRBD1, 6 bases. The CDR3 runs 15 residues. The V gene lost 5 bases and the J gene lost 4 bases, with 18 bases spanning the gap. Germline V gives CDR1 SGHKS, CDR2 YYEKEE (reference sequence). CDR3 DNA sequence: TGTGCCAGCAGACTGGGGGCCGACTTTGGCACTGAAGCTTTCTTT. Amino acid sequence: CASRLGADFGTEAFF.

This clonotype turned up a few times. V is TRBV6-1 and J is TRBJ1-2; D is uncertain. This CDR3 has 14 residues. Deletions cut 8 bases from V and 4 bases from J, with 17 bases between. Germline-derived CDR1 and CDR2 are MNHNS and SASEGT. This chain's CDR3 is CASEAGLNFYGYTF. The CDR3 DNA follows: TGTGCCAGCGAGGCCGGGCTAAACTTCTATGGCTACACCTTC.

The rearrangement uses TRBV5-5 and TRBJ1-1, with D hard to call. The germline gives CDR1 SGHKS, CDR2 YYEKEE (reference sequence). The CDR3 is made up of 15 amino acids. Trimming took off 4 bases at V and 2 bases at J, with 15 bases between the two ends. The DNA of the CDR3 is TGTGCCAGCAGCCCGAGGACTCTTGGAAACACTGAAGCTTTCTTT. This sequence encodes CASSPRTLGNTEAFF.

There are a few counts of this clonotype. The chain couples TRBV4-1 to TRBJ1-2, with D perhaps TRBD1 (5 bases). Between the trimmed V and J ends, which lost 4 bases and 3 bases, there was a span of 18 bases. Germline values: CDR1 MGHRA, CDR2 YSYEKL. The CDR3 consists of 16 residues. The CDR3 sequence is CASSPTTPQGDYGYTF. CDR3 nucleotide sequence: TGCGCCAGCAGCCCCACGACCCCTCAGGGAGACTATGGCTACACCTTC.

This rearrangement joins TRBV7-7 to TRBJ2-1, with D possibly TRBD2 on 6 matching bases. Trimming stripped 1 base from V and 9 bases from J, with 13 bases between. The CDR3 contains 14 residues. From germline, CDR1 is SSHAT and CDR2 FNYEAQ (reference sequence). The CDR3 loop is CASSLVGGESEQFF. The CDR3 bases are TGTGCCAGCAGCTTAGTGGGGGGAGAGAGTGAGCAGTTCTTC. The variable domain in full, with the rest retrieved from reference TRBV7-7 and TRBJ2-1, is GAGVSQSPRYKVTKRGQDVTLRCDPISSHATLYWYQQALGQGPEFLTYFNYEAQPDKSGLPSDRFSAERPEGSISTLTIQRTEQRDSAMYRCASSLVGGESEQFFGPGTRLTVL.

This clonotype was found a few times. The chain couples TRBV6-5 to TRBJ2-5; tentative D call: TRBD2 (6 bases). The germline V and J ends were trimmed by 2 bases and 5 bases, with 15 bases remaining between them. CDR1 MNHEY and CDR2 SVGAGI come from the germline V gene. There are 15 residues in the CDR3. The CDR3 loop reads CASSYRRGDKETQYF. The CDR3 region has the DNA TGTGCCAGCAGTTACCGGCGGGGAGATAAGGAGACCCAGTACTTC.

This clonotype came up many times. This sequence joins TRBV18 and TRBJ1-5, with D tentatively TRBD1 (6 bases). CDR1 is KGHSH, CDR2 LQKENI, per germline. This CDR3 region has 13 residues. V lost 9 bases and J 4 bases, leaving 13 bases between the germline ends. CDR3 sequence reads: CASHGQLNQPQHF. DNA for the CDR3: TGTGCCAGTCATGGACAGCTTAATCAGCCCCAGCATTTT. Complete variable domain (other parts from reference TRBV18 and TRBJ1-5): NAGVMQNPRHLVRRRGQEARLRCSPMKGHSHVYWYRQLPEEGLKFMVYLQKENIIDESGMPKERFSAEFPKEGPSILRIQQVVRGDSAAYFCASHGQLNQPQHFGDGTRLSIL.

DNA of the CDR3: TGTGCCAGCAGCCAAGACAGCCTGAACACTGAAGCTTTCTTT. Protein: CASSQDSLNTEAFF. The rearrangement uses TRBV3-1 and TRBJ1-1, with D uncertain. V was cut by 0 bases and J by 0 bases, with 5 bases left in between. Germline CDR1 is LGHDT and CDR2 is YNNKEL (reference sequence). This CDR3 region has 14 residues. Looking up the rest from reference TRBV3-1 and TRBJ1-1 gives the full variable domain: DTAVSQTPKYLVTQMGNDKSIKCEQNLGHDTMYWYKQDSKKFLKIMFSYNNKELIINETVPNRFSPKSPDKAHLNLHINSLELGDSAVYFCASSQDSLNTEAFFGQGTRLTVV.

This chain connects TRBV6-2 or TRBV6-3 to TRBJ2-7, with a weak D call TRBD2 (5 bases). Germline CDR1 is MNHEY and CDR2 is SVGEGT. This CDR3 comprises 13 residues. V lost 6 bases to trimming and J lost 7 bases, with 16 bases between them. CDR3 protein: CASSSYAPGEQYF. The DNA of the CDR3 is TGTGCCAGCAGCTCCTACGCACCGGGAGAGCAGTACTTC.

A few counts support this clonotype. This rearrangement joins TRBV7-2 to TRBJ1-4; D uncertain. CDR1 is SGHTA, CDR2 FQGNSA, per germline. The V gene lost 5 bases and the J gene lost 0 bases, with 10 bases spanning the gap. The CDR3 sequence is 15 residues long. The CDR3 is CASSRRQSTNEKLFF. CDR3 bases: TGTGCCAGCAGCCGAAGACAATCAACTAATGAAAAACTGTTTTTT. The full variable domain, rest sourced from reference TRBV7-2 and TRBJ1-4, is GAGVSQSPSNKVTEKGKDVELRCDPISGHTALYWYRQSLGQGLEFLIYFQGNSAPDKSGLPSDRFSAERTGGSVSTLTIQRTQQEDSAVYLCASSRRQSTNEKLFFGSGTQLSVL.

This clonotype was found many times. This sequence joins TRBV10-3 and TRBJ1-1; 11 bases align to TRBD1. This CDR3 has 14 residues. The germline V gene has CDR1 ENHRY and CDR2 SYGVKD. Losses at the gene ends were 6 bases for V and 12 bases for J; bases not matched to a gene: 12. Here the CDR3 reads CAIRRGQGEFLPFF. The CDR3 coding sequence is TGTGCCATCAGGAGGGGACAGGGGGAATTTTTGCCTTTCTTT.

The chain combines TRBV7-2 with TRBJ2-7, with D tentatively TRBD1 or TRBD2 (7 bases each). Trimming took 4 bases from V and 2 from J, leaving 18 bases between them. Germline-derived CDR1 and CDR2 are SGHTA and FQGNSA. CDR3 length: 16 amino acids. The CDR3 here is CASSSQGGVAPYEQYF. In DNA, the CDR3 is TGTGCCAGCAGCTCCCAGGGGGGGGTGGCTCCCTACGAGCAGTACTTC.

This clonotype was counted ten times or more. The chain joins TRBV11-2 to TRBJ1-3; D unclear. The CDR3 consists of 17 residues. Trimming shortened V by 0 bases and J by 0 bases, and 12 bases separated the two germline ends. The germline V gene has CDR1 SGHAT and CDR2 FQNNGV. The CDR3 DNA reads TGTGCCAGCAGCTTAGACCAGCGGGTGTACTCTGGAAACACCATATATTTT. This translates into CASSLDQRVYSGNTIYF.